Reported below is one TCR beta chain. Germline loops: CDR1 MNHNS, CDR2 SASEGT. V lost 6 bases, J lost 5 bases, and 16 bases lay in between. CDR3 length: 14 amino acids. For TCR beta, libraries came from iRepertoire HTBI primers and Arm-PCR of CDR3 regions. One entry per CDR3 protein, called by TCRdb with MiXCR from the multiplex PCR reads. The sample has about 440,000 distinct CDR3 sequences, 15% seen once. The sample's time point: newly diagnosed GD, antithyroid drugs for less than 3 months. From RNA extracted from PBMCs, the TCR library was made. These data originate in a study of regulatory T cells in long-lasting Graves disease. A further study also used this sample, focusing on T cells in Graves' hyperthyroidism and ophthalmopathy. That work contributes: In the first-round RT-PCR of the TCR CDR3, the HTBI primer set was used.

The chain recombines TRBV6-1 with TRBJ1-2, with D possibly being TRBD1 (6 bases). The material was peripheral blood mononuclear cells (PBMCs), obtained at new diagnosis, from a patient treated with antithyroid drugs. The origin of this receptor is a woman in her 30s with Graves disease. For the CDR3, the DNA is TGTGCCAGCAGAGGGGGGGGGGGGGCGTATGGCTACACCTTC. Amino acid sequence: CASRGGGGAYGYTF.